The 18 T cell receptor beta chains in this list originate from one sample, sequenced in a study of blood T cell repertoires in COVID-19. Generated by immunoSEQ multiplex PCR, the TCRdb table keeps only in-frame clones and is missing some. The sample yields about 300,000 clones, roughly 90% seen once. The specimen sequenced was PBMCs or T cells enriched from blood (not recorded which). These receptors were taken from a woman aged 25 to 39 who had recovered from COVID-19.

This clone has just a few counts. The CDR3 DNA reads as TGTGCCAGTAGTAACAGGGGAAATAGCAATCAGCCCCAGCATTTT. Encoded protein: CASSNRGNSNQPQHF. The chain couples TRBV19 to TRBJ1-5; 7 bases map to TRBD1. Trimming took 4 bases from V and 0 from J; bases not matched to a gene: 3. The CDR3 runs 15 residues. Germline V gene lookup returns CDR1 LNHDA and CDR2 SQIVND (reference sequence).

The chain recombines TRBV3-1 (or the pseudogene TRBV3-2) with TRBJ1-1; a possible D gene is TRBD1 (6 bases). V was pared by 3 bases and J by 4 bases, with 18 bases between. The CDR3 extends over 16 amino acids. Per the germline V gene, CDR1 is LGHDT and CDR2 is YNNKEL (reference sequence). CDR3 protein: CASSQALVVGGTEAFF. The CDR3 DNA follows: TGTGCCAGCAGCCAGGCCCTGGTGGTAGGGGGCACTGAAGCTTTCTTT.

This chain links TRBV7-3 with TRBJ2-7; TRBD2 aligns across 13 bases. Germline CDR1 is SGHTA and CDR2 is FQGTGA. Trimming removed 1 base from V and 7 bases from J; junction bases left unmatched: 7. There are 16 residues in the CDR3. This CDR3 is CASSLIRTSGSQEQYF. CDR3 DNA: TGTGCCAGCAGCTTAATTAGGACTAGCGGGAGTCAGGAGCAGTACTTC.

This chain uses TRBV6-4 with TRBJ2-2; 12 nucleotides align to TRBD2. This CDR3 has 16 residues. V lost 4 bases and J lost 1; bases outside the gene matches: 1. Germline V gives CDR1 MRHNA, CDR2 SNTAGT. This chain's CDR3 is CASSGTSGVNTGELFF. The CDR3 DNA follows: TGTGCCAGCAGTGGGACTAGCGGGGTGAACACCGGGGAGCTGTTTTTT.

The chain uses TRBV10-1 and TRBJ1-2; 11 positions agree with TRBD1. The germline CDR1 and CDR2 sequences are WNHNN and SYGVQD (reference sequence). V was clipped by 0 bases and J by 4 bases; unmatched bases: 10. This CDR3 is built from 18 residues. CDR3 DNA sequence: TGCGCCAGCAGTGAGTCCAAGGACAGGGGGCGAAGTGGCTATGGCTACACCTTC. Translated: CASSESKDRGRSGYGYTF.

This clone was seen just once. CDR3 region: CASSPTGVWNTEAFF. CDR3 DNA sequence: TGTGCCAGCTCACCAACAGGGGTGTGGAACACTGAAGCTTTCTTT. The genes are TRBV18 and TRBJ1-1; TRBD1 matches 7 bases. V trimming: 2 bases; J trimming: 1 base; junction bases outside the gene matches: 4. Germline CDR1 KGHSH, CDR2 LQKENI. The CDR3 contains 15 residues.

This chain connects TRBV7-8 to TRBJ2-1; no firm D call. Germline assignment: CDR1 SGHVS and CDR2 FQNEAQ. Between the trimmed V and J ends, which lost 3 bases and 10 bases, there was a span of 7 bases. The CDR3 loop spans 11 amino acids. For the CDR3, the DNA is TGTGCCAGCAGCTTGATTGAGGAGCAGTTCTTC. Translation gives CASSLIEEQFF.

V is TRBV9 and J is TRBJ1-2; 9 bases map to TRBD1. Germline loops: CDR1 SGDLS, CDR2 YYNGEE. V gave up 4 bases and J gave up 8 bases; unmatched junction bases: 9. The length of the CDR3 is 14 residues. The CDR3 sequence is CASSPWTGADGYTF. The CDR3 DNA follows: TGTGCCAGCAGCCCGTGGACAGGGGCGGACGGCTACACCTTC.

The chain recombines TRBV28 with TRBJ1-3, with 8 positions matching TRBD1. With 5 bases clipped from V and 4 bases from J, the junction kept 4 bases outside the gene matches. The CDR3 sequence is 14 residues long. Germline V gene sequence: CDR1 MDHEN, CDR2 SYDVKM. The CDR3 coding sequence is TGTGCCAGCAGTGGACAGGGTACAGGAAACACCATATATTTT. Translated: CASSGQGTGNTIYF. Full variable domain (outside the CDR3, taken from reference TRBV28 and TRBJ1-3): DVKVTQSSRYLVKRTGEKVFLECVQDMDHENMFWYRQDPGLGLRLIYFSYDVKMKEKGDIPEGYSVSREKKERFSLILESASTNQTSMYLCASSGQGTGNTIYFGEGSWLTVV.

This rearrangement joins TRBV6-1 to TRBJ1-2; D ambiguous. V was cut by 1 base and J by 3 bases, with 15 bases left in between. Germline CDR1 MNHNS, CDR2 SASEGT. This CDR3 has 16 residues. The DNA for the CDR3 is TGTGCCAGCAGTGAAGGGTCCAGATTCGATGACTATGGCTACACCTTC. Translating it yields CASSEGSRFDDYGYTF.

V and J are TRBV19 and TRBJ1-4; TRBD1 agrees at 10 bases. J lost 3 bases, V lost 5 bases, and 9 bases had no gene match. Per the germline V gene, CDR1 is LNHDA and CDR2 is SQIVND (reference sequence). The CDR3 consists of 17 residues. The CDR3 DNA is TGTGCCAGTAGTTCTTTGACAGGGGGCTTGTCTAATGAAAAACTGTTTTTT. Protein sequence: CASSSLTGGLSNEKLFF.

The chain uses TRBV6-2 or TRBV6-3 and TRBJ2-1; maybe TRBD1 (6 bases). CDR1 is MNHEY and CDR2 is SVGEGT in the germline V gene. The V end was cut by 6 bases, the J end by 4 bases, with 16 bases between. The CDR3 is made up of 15 amino acids. The CDR3 coding sequence is TGTGCCAGCAGCAGAACCGGGACACCATACAATGAGCAGTTCTTC. It specifies CASSRTGTPYNEQFF.

The rearrangement joins TRBV6-5 to TRBJ1-5; perhaps TRBD1 as D (6 bases). The CDR3 extends over 14 amino acids. Between the trimmed V and J ends, which lost 5 bases and 5 bases, there was a span of 13 bases. Germline loops: CDR1 MNHEY, CDR2 SVGAGI. CDR3 amino acids: CASSQTDSYQPQHF. CDR3 sequence (DNA): TGTGCCAGCAGTCAGACGGACAGTTATCAGCCCCAGCATTTT.

CDR3 amino acids: CASSQGFGAGDTQYF. Here the CDR3 DNA reads TGTGCCAGCAGCCAAGGGTTCGGAGCGGGAGACACGCAGTATTTT. The chain recombines TRBV3-1 (or the pseudogene TRBV3-2) with TRBJ2-3; 8 bases line up with TRBD2. CDR1 is LGHDT, CDR2 YNNKEL, per germline (reference sequence). The length of the CDR3 is 15 residues. Trimming took 1 base from V and 9 from J; bases not matched to a gene: 9.

The chain combines TRBV7-2 with TRBJ2-1; 11 bases align to TRBD1. Trimming took 4 bases from V and 9 from J; bases not matched to a gene: 8. This CDR3 contains 15 residues. The germline CDR1 and CDR2 sequences are SGHTA and FQGNSA. CDR3 region: CASSSAGTGGGEQFF. The CDR3 region has the DNA TGTGCCAGCAGCTCCGCCGGGACAGGGGGAGGTGAGCAGTTCTTC. Full variable domain (remainder filled in from reference TRBV7-2 and TRBJ2-1): GAGVSQSPSNKVTEKGKDVELRCDPISGHTALYWYRQSLGQGLEFLIYFQGNSAPDKSGLPSDRFSAERTGGSVSTLTIQRTQQEDSAVYLCASSSAGTGGGEQFFGPGTRLTVL.

In its sample, this clone was seen once. The genes are TRBV9 and TRBJ2-2; 10 bases match TRBD1. Germline trimming cut 4 bases from V and 4 bases from J; bases unmatched to any gene: 10. CDR3 length: 17 amino acids. The germline CDR1 and CDR2 sequences are SGDLS and YYNGEE. For the CDR3, the DNA is TGTGCCAGCAGCTCCCGGGACAGGGGCTCGGGCACCGGGGAGCTGTTTTTT. It codes for CASSSRDRGSGTGELFF.

This rearrangement joins TRBV28 to TRBJ1-2; D is possibly TRBD1 (6 bases). Trimming took 2 bases from V and 8 from J, leaving 15 bases between them. In germline, CDR1 is MDHEN, CDR2 SYDVKM. The CDR3 totals 14 residues. The CDR3 bases are TGTGCCAGCAGTTTAGCCCGCTCAGGGGACGGCTACACCTTC. Translating gives CASSLARSGDGYTF.

The rearrangement uses TRBV30 and TRBJ1-2; D remains ambiguous. Germline-derived CDR1 and CDR2 are GTSNPN and SVGIG (reference sequence). The CDR3 length is 11 residues. With 1 base removed from V and 8 bases from J, the gap between germline ends came to 8 bases. In DNA, the CDR3 is TGTGCCTGGAGTGAATACGAGGGCTACACCTTC. Protein: CAWSEYEGYTF.